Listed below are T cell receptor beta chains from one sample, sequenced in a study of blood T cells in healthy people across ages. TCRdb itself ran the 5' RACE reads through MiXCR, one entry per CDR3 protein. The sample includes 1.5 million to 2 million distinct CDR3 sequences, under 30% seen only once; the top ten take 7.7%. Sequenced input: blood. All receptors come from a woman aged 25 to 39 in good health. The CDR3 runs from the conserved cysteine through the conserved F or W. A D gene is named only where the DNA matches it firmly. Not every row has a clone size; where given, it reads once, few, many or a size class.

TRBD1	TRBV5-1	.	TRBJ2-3	TGCGCCAGCAGTACTAGGACAGGGAGGGATACGCAGTATTTT	CASSTRTGRDTQYF
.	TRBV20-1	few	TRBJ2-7	TGCAGAAGACCTCAGGTCGGTAATGAGCAGTACTTC	CRRPQVGNEQYF
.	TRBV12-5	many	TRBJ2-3	TGTGCCAGCGGGCTCACAGATACGCAGTATTTT	CASGLTDTQYF
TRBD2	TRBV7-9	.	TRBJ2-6	TGTGCCAGCAGCCCATCCGGGACTAGCGGGATCTCTGGGGCCAACGTCCTGACTTTC	CASSPSGTSGISGANVLTF
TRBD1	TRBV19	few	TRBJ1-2	TGTGCCAGTATCCCATCCCTCGGACAGGGGAGCGATGGCTACACCTTC	CASIPSLGQGSDGYTF
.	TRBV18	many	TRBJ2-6	TGTGCCAGCTCACCACCTGTAAGGGATGGGGCCAACGTCCTGACTTTC	CASSPPVRDGANVLTF
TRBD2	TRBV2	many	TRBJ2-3	TGTGCCAGCAGCGGGACTAGCGGGGCGGATACGCAGTATTTT	CASSGTSGADTQYF
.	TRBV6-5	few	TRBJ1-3	TGTGCCAGCAGTTACGAGGGGTTAGCGGACACCATATATTTT	CASSYEGLADTIYF
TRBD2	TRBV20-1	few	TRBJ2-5	TGCAGTGCCGCAGGCGACCGGGGGGTTCAAGAGACCCAGTACTTC	CSAAGDRGVQETQYF
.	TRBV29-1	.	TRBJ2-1	TGCAGCGTTGAACGCCCCAAGGACAATGAGCAGTTCTTC	CSVERPKDNEQFF
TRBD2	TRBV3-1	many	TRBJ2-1	TGTGCCAGCAGCCGGCTAGCGGCCTACAATGAGCAGTTCTTC	CASSRLAAYNEQFF
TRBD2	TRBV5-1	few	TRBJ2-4	TGCGCCAGCAGTGCCCTTGCGGGGGATCTAGCCAAAAACATTCAGTACTTC	CASSALAGDLAKNIQYF